This T cell receptor beta chain originates from a study of graft-versus-host responses after intestinal transplantation (dated by TCRdb to about 2021). For the study in its entirety: Recipients received multivisceral, liver-intestinal, or isolated intestinal transplants. Every recipient was given anti-thymocyte globulin induction, then maintenance tacrolimus and steroids for approximately 3 years. Graft-versus-host and host-versus-graft alloreactive T cell clones were tracked in the graft, circulation and bone marrow after intestinal transplantation using bulk TCR-beta CDR3 sequencing. To identify alloreactive clones, pre-transplant mixed lymphocyte reaction products were sequenced and then compared with unstimulated pre-transplant donor and recipient T cells. The cohort enrolled 20 to 30 intestinal transplant recipients, one of whom was a retransplant, and a few patients without pretransplant specimens were excluded. Donor T cell macrochimerism was defined as a peak of at least 4% donor T cells among recipient peripheral blood mononuclear cells. Rather than going through the commercial service, samples from three later patients were sequenced in-house on an Illumina MiSeq and processed with MiXCR. The full study reports these points: Early after transplant, peak levels of circulating GvH clones were found to be associated with declines in HvG clones. GvH clones were detected in recipient bone marrow, and some appeared earlier in ileal mucosa or blood, consistent with an intestinal mucosal origin. The conclusions were limited by the relatively low number and heterogeneity of the intestinal transplant patients. In patients with donor T cell macrochimerism, the allografts had high GvH to HvG T cell clonal ratios.

CDR1 SGHTA and CDR2 FQGTGA are derived from the germline V gene. The CDR3 goes from the cysteine to the phenylalanine over 16 residues. The only DNA kept is the CDR3, 48 bases in frame from the first base. Compared with germline, V lacks 5 bases and J lacks 4 bases; bases without a gene match: 13. Library preparation used the immunoSEQ multiplex PCR assay. For most patients, genomic DNA was isolated with the Qiagen DNeasy Blood and Tissue Kit and shipped frozen to Adaptive Biotechnologies for TCR sequencing. High-throughput TCR-beta CDR3 sequencing of genomic DNA from most patients was performed by Adaptive Biotechnologies. The source study handled its data this way. Adaptive's ImmunoSEQ software supplied the TCR sequencing data for 15 to 20 patients, while MiXCR and VDJtools were used to process a few other patients. To correct CD4 versus CD8 sorting errors, any sequence found in both subsets at a frequency ratio below 5:1 was removed. CDR3 nucleotide sequences shared by donor and recipient were removed because the origin of these sequences could not be assigned. Alloreactive clones required at least 2-fold expansion over unstimulated cells and minimum CFSE-low frequency of 0.002% (template counts) or 0.001% (read counts). Mappable clones were those detected in sequenced pre-transplant spleen, lymph node, or MLR CFSE-low populations of the donor or recipient. The cumulative frequency of alloreactive clones was calculated as a percentage of all sequences, weighted by copy number. Not all clones reach the TCRdb copy of this immuneACCESS table, which keeps in-frame sequences only. Checked studies attribute under half of the gap to unresolved V genes and leave the rest unexplained. That table gives V, J and clone size, and the DNA gave D and trimming. The sample table contains about 100,000 clones; only one count was recorded for 91% of them. The ten largest account for about 0.18% of the sample.

With respect to this clone: No cognate antigen has been identified for it. No base quality information exists; no much larger clone differs at one position.

Per the publication, the time point label means: cells obtained before transplantation from donor or recipient. CD3+CD4+ and CD3+CD8+ populations were FACS-sorted from unstimulated pre-transplant donor and recipient cells taken from spleen or lymph nodes. The chain joins TRBV7-3 to TRBJ2-7, with 8 bases matching TRBD2. The clonotype was recovered from a human donor who was the organ donor for an intestinal transplant. The sample consisted of unstimulated CD4+ T cells sorted from spleen or lymph node cells, taken before transplant. Read as DNA, the sequence is TGTGCCAGCAGCCCCGGGAGGACTAGCCGACTTTACGAGCAGTACTTC. It is translated as CASSPGRTSRLYEQYF.